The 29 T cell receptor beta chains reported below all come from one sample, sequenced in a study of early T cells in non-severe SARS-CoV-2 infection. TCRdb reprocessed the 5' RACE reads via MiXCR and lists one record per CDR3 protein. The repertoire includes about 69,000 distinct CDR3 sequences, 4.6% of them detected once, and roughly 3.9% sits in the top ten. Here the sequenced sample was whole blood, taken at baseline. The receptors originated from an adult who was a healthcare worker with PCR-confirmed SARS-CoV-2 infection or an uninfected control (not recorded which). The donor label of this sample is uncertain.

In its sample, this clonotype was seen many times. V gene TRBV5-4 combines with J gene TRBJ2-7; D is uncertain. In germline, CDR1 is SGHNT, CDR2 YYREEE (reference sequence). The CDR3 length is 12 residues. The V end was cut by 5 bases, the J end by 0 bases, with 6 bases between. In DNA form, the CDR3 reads TGTGCCAGCAGTTCGAACTCCTACGAGCAGTACTTC. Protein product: CASSSNSYEQYF.

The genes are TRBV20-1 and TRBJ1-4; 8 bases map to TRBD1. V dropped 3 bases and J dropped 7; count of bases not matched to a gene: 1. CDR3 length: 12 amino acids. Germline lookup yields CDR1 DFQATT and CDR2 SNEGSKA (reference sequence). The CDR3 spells CSASDRGEKLFF. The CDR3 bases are TGCAGTGCTAGTGACAGGGGTGAAAAACTGTTTTTT.

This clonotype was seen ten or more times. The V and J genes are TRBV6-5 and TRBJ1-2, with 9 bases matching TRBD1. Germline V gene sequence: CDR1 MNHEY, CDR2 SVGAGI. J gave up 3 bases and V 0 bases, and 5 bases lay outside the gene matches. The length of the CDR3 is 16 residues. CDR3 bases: TGTGCCAGCAGTTACTCATGGGGACAGGGAGACTATGGCTACACCTTC. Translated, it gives CASSYSWGQGDYGYTF.

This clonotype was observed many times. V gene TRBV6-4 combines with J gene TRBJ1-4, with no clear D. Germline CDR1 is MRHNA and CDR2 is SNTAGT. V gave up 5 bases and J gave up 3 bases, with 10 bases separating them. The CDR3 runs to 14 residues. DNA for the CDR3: TGTGCCAGCAGTACCGAGGCGGCTAATGAAAAACTGTTTTTT. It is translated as CASSTEAANEKLFF.

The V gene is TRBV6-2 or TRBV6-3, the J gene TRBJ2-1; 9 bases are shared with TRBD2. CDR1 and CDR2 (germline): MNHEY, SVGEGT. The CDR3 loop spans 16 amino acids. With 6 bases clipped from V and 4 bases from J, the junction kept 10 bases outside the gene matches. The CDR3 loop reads CASRSQRGERYNEQFF. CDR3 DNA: TGTGCCAGCAGAAGTCAGCGGGGGGAACGTTACAATGAGCAGTTCTTC.

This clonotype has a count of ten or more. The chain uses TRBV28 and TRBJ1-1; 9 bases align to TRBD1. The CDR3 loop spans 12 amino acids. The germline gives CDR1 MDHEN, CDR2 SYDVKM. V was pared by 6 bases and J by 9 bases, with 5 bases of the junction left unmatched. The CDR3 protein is CASRDRGRKAFF. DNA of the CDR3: TGTGCCAGCAGGGACAGGGGAAGAAAAGCTTTCTTT.

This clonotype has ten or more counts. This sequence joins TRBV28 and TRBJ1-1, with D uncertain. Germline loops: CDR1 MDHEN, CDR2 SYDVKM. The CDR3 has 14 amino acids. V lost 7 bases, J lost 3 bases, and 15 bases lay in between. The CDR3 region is CASIQFLGDTEAFF. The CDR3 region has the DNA TGTGCCAGCATCCAGTTCTTGGGCGACACTGAAGCTTTCTTT. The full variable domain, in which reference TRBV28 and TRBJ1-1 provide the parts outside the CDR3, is DVKVTQSSRYLVKRTGEKVFLECVQDMDHENMFWYRQDPGLGLRLIYFSYDVKMKEKGDIPEGYSVSREKKERFSLILESASTNQTSMYLCASIQFLGDTEAFFGQGTRLTVV.

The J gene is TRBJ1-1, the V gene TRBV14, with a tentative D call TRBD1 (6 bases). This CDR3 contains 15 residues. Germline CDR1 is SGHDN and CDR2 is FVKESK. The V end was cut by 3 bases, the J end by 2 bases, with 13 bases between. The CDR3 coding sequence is TGTGCCAGCAGCCAGGTCAGGGGATTAAACACTGAAGCTTTCTTT. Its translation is CASSQVRGLNTEAFF.

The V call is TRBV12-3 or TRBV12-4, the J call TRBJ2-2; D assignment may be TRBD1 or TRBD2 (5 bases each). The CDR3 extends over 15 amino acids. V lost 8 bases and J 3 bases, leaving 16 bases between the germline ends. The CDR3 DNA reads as TGTGCCAGCTCCCCGGGACCCACTGACACCGGGGAGCTGTTTTTT. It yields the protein CASSPGPTDTGELFF.

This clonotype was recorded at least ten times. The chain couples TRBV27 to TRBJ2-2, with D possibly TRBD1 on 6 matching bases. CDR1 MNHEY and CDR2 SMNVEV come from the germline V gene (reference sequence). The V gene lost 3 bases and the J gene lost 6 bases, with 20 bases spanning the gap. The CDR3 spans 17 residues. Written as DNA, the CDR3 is TGTGCCAGCAGTTTGCGAACAGGGCCAGTCTCCGCCGGGGAGCTGTTTTTT. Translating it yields CASSLRTGPVSAGELFF.

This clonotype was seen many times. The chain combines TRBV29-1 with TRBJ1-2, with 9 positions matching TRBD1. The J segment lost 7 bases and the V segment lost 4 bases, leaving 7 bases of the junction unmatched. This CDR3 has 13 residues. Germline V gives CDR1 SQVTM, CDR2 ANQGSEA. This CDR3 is CSVGPGQGPGYTF. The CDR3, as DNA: TGCAGCGTTGGACCGGGACAGGGTCCTGGCTACACCTTC.

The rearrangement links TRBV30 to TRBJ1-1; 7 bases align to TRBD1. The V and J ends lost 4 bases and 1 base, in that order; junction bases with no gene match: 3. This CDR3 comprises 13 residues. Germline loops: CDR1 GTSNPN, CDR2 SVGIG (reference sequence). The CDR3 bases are TGTGCCTGGACCAGGGGGGAGAACACTGAAGCTTTCTTT. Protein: CAWTRGENTEAFF.

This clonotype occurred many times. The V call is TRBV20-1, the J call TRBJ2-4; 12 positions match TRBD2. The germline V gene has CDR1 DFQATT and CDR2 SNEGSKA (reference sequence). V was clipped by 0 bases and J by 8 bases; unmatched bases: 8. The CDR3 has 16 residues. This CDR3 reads CSARESSGGAYDIQYF. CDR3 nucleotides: TGCAGTGCTAGAGAGTCTAGCGGGGGGGCTTATGACATTCAGTACTTC.

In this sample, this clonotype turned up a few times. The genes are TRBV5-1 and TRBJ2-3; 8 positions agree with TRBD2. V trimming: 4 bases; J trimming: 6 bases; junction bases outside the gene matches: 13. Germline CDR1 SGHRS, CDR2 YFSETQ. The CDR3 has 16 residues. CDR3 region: CASSPRVAGNSDTQYF. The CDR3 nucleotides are TGCGCCAGCAGCCCCCGGGTAGCGGGGAACTCTGATACGCAGTATTTT.

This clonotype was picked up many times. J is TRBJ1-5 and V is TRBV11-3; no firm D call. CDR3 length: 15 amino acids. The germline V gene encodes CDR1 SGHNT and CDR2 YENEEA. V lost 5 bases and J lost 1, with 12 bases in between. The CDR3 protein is CASSRRRRSNQPQHF. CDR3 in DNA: TGTGCCAGCAGCCGTAGAAGGAGGAGCAATCAGCCCCAGCATTTT.

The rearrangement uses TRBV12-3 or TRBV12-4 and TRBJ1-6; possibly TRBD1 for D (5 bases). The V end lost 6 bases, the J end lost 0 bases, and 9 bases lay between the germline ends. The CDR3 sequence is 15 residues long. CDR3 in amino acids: CASRWGSSYNSPLHF. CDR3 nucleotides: TGTGCCAGCAGGTGGGGCAGCTCCTATAATTCACCCCTCCACTTT.

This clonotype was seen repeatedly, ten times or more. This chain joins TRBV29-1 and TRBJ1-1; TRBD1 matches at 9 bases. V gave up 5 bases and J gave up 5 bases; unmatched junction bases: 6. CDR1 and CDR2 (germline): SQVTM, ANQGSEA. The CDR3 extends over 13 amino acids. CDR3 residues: CSVSDRGNTEAFF. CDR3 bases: TGCAGCGTTTCGGACAGGGGAAATACTGAAGCTTTCTTT.

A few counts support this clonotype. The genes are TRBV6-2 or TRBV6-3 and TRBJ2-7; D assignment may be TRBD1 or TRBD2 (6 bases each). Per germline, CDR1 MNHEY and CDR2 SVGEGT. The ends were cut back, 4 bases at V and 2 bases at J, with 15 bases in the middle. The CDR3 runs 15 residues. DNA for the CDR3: TGTGCCAGCAGTTCCGGGGGCAGGGTGACCTACGAGCAGTACTTC. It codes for CASSSGGRVTYEQYF.

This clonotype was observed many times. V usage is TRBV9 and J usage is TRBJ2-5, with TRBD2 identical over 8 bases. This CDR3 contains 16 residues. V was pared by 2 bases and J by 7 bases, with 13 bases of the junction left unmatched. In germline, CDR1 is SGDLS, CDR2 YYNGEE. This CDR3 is CASSVEPGLGVGTQYF. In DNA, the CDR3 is TGTGCCAGCAGCGTGGAGCCGGGACTAGGCGTGGGGACCCAGTACTTC. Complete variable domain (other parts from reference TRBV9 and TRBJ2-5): DSGVTQTPKHLITATGQRVTLRCSPRSGDLSVYWYQQSLDQGLQFLIQYYNGEERAKGNILERFSAQQFPDLHSELNLSSLELGDSALYFCASSVEPGLGVGTQYFGPGTRLLVL.

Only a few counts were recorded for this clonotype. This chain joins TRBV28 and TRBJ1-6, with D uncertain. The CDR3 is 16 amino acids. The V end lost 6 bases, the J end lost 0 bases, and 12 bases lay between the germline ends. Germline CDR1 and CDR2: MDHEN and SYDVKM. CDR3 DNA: TGTGCCAGCAGGACGGATCAAAGCTCCTATAATTCACCCCTCCACTTT. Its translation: CASRTDQSSYNSPLHF.

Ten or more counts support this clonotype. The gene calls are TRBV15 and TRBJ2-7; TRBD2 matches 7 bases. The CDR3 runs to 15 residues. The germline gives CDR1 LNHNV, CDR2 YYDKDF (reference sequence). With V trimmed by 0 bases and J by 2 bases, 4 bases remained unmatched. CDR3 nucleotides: TGTGCCACCAGCAGAGATCCCGGACTAGCCTACGAGCAGTACTTC. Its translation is CATSRDPGLAYEQYF.

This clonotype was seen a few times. The CDR3 loop is CASSSRGAGSPLHF. The CDR3 DNA follows: TGTGCCAGCAGTTCCAGGGGGGCTGGATCACCCCTCCACTTT. V is TRBV27 and J is TRBJ1-6; 7 bases match TRBD1. Trimming cost V 4 bases and J 10 bases; bases outside gene matches: 7. Germline loops: CDR1 MNHEY, CDR2 SMNVEV (reference sequence). This CDR3 spans 14 amino acids.

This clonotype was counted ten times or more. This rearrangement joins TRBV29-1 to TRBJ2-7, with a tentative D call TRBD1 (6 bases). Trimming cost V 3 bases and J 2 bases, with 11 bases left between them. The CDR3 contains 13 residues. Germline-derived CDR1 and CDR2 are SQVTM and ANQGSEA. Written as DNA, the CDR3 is TGCAGCGTTGAGGAGGACAGACCCTACGAGCAGTACTTC. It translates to CSVEEDRPYEQYF.

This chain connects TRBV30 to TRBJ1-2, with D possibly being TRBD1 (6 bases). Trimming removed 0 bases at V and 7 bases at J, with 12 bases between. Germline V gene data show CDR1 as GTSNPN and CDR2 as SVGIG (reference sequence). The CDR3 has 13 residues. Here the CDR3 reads CAWSVRDISGYTF. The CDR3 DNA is TGTGCCTGGAGTGTCCGGGACATCTCTGGCTACACCTTC.

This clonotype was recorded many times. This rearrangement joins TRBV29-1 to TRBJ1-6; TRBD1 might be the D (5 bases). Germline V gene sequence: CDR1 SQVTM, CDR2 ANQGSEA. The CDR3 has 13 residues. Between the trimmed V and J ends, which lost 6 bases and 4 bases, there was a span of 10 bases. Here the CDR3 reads CSVGPNYNSPLHF. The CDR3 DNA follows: TGCAGCGTGGGGCCGAATTATAATTCACCCCTCCACTTT.

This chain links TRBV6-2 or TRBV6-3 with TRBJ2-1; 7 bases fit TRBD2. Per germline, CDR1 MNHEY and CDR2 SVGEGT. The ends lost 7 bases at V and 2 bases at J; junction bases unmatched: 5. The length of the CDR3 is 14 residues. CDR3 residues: CASKSSGPYNEQFF. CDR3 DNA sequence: TGTGCCAGCAAATCTAGCGGCCCCTACAATGAGCAGTTCTTC.

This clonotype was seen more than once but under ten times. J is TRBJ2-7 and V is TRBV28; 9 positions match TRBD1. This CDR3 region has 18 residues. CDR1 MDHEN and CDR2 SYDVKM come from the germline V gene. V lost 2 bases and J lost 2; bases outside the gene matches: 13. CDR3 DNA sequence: TGTGCCAGCAGTTTAGAGTTGATGAGGGACAGGGCCCCCTACGAGCAGTACTTC. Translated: CASSLELMRDRAPYEQYF.

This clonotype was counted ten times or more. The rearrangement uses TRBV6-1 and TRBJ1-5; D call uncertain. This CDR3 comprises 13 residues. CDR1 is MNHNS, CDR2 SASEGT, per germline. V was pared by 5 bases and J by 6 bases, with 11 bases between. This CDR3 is CASSSSGGQPQHF. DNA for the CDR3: TGTGCCAGCAGTTCTTCTGGAGGTCAGCCCCAGCATTTT.

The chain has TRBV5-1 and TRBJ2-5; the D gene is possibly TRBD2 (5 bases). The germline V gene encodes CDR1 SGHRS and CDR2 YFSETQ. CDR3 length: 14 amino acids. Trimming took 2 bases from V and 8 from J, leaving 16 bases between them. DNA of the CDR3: TGCGCCAGCAGCTTCGGGGTAGAGATCAGAACCCAGTACTTC. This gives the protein CASSFGVEIRTQYF. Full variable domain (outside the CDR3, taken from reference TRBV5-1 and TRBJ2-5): KAGVTQTPRYLIKTRGQQVTLSCSPISGHRSVSWYQQTPGQGLQFLFEYFSETQRNKGNFPGRFSGRQFSNSRSEMNVSTLELGDSALYLCASSFGVEIRTQYFGPGTRLLVL.